These 6 T cell receptor beta chains were all obtained from the same sample, sequenced in a study of T cell repertoires in cytomegalovirus infection. TCRdb recomputed calls from the reads with MiXCR, one row per CDR3 protein. The sample includes 450,000 to 550,000 distinct CDR3 sequences, more than 15% of them seen just once. The sequencing input was CD8+ T cells from PBMCs. Every receptor here comes from a human donor in good health (CMV status not recorded). Some clones in this sample may be carry-over from other donors' samples.

This clonotype was seen at least ten times. V is TRBV12-5 and J is TRBJ2-3; the match to TRBD1 covers 9 bases. This CDR3 contains 14 residues. The trim removed 1 base at V and 6 bases at J, leaving 2 bases unmatched. Germline CDR1 LGHNT, CDR2 FRNRAP. The CDR3 region is CASGLGTGVDTQYF. In DNA, the CDR3 is TGTGCTAGTGGTTTGGGGACAGGGGTTGATACGCAGTATTTT.

Turning to this clonotype: With a much larger clone just one base away, this may be a read error. The CDR3 coding sequence is TGTGCCAGCAGCGGGGGGACTAGCGGGAGTAGGAATGAGCAGTGCTTC. Its protein is CASSGGTSGSRNEQCF. The V gene is TRBV7-9, the J gene TRBJ2-1; TRBD2 agrees at 14 bases. The CDR3 spans 16 residues. Per the germline V gene, CDR1 is SEHNR and CDR2 is FQNEAQ (reference sequence).

This clonotype has ten or more counts. The J gene is TRBJ2-2, the V gene TRBV6-5; a weak D match, TRBD2 (6 bases). Germline CDR1 is MNHEY and CDR2 is SVGAGI. The V end was cut by 4 bases, the J end by 5 bases, with 8 bases between. The CDR3 has 13 amino acids. CDR3: CASSWGETGELFF. CDR3 sequence (DNA): TGTGCCAGCAGTTGGGGGGAAACCGGGGAGCTGTTTTTT.

This clonotype was seen only a few times. Here the CDR3 reads CASSLSLSDRNNYGYTF. The CDR3 bases are TGTGCCAGCAGTTTATCGCTCTCGGACAGAAATAACTATGGCTACACCTTC. J is TRBJ1-2 and V is TRBV27; D is possibly TRBD1 (6 bases). From germline, CDR1 is MNHEY and CDR2 SMNVEV (reference sequence). Deletions cut 0 bases from V and 1 base from J, with 15 bases between. The CDR3 length is 17 residues.

V usage is TRBV4-1 and J usage is TRBJ1-3; D not resolved. This CDR3 contains 15 residues. Per germline, CDR1 MGHRA and CDR2 YSYEKL. The ends were cut back, 0 bases at V and 0 bases at J, with 6 bases in the middle. This chain's CDR3 is CASSQDWDSGNTIYF. In DNA form, the CDR3 reads TGCGCCAGCAGCCAAGACTGGGACTCTGGAAACACCATATATTTT.

The chain employs TRBV6-1 and TRBJ1-2; 11 bases match TRBD1. The CDR3 runs 15 residues. The V segment lost 5 bases and the J segment 6 bases; nucleotides outside the gene matches: 8. Germline V lookup: CDR1 MNHNS, CDR2 SASEGT. The CDR3 sequence: CASSRPDRGLDGYTF. The CDR3 DNA is TGTGCCAGCAGTCGACCGGACAGGGGGCTGGATGGCTACACCTTC.